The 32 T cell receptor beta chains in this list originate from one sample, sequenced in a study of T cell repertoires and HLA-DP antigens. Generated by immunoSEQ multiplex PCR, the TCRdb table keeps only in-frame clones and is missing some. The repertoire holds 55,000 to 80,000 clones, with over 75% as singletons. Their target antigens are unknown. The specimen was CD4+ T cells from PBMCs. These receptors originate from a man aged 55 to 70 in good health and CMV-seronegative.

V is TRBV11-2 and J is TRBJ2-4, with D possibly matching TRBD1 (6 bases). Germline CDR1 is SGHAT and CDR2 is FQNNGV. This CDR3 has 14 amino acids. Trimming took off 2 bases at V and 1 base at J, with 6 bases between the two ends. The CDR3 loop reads CASSLQGAKNIQYF. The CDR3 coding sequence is TGTGCCAGCAGCTTACAGGGGGCCAAAAACATTCAGTACTTC.

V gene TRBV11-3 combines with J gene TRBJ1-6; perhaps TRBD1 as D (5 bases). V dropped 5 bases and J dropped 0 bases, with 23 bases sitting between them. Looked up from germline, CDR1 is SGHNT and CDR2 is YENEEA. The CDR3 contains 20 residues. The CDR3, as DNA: TGTGCCAGCAGCCCCGACCTGGGGCCGTCTCGAAGCTCCTATAATTCACCCCTCCACTTT. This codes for CASSPDLGPSRSSYNSPLHF.

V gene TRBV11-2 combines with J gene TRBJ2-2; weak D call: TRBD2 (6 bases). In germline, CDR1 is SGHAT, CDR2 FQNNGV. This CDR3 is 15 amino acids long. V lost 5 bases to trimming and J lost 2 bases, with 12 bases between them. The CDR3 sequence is CASSLLATNTGELFF. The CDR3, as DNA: TGTGCCAGCAGCCTTCTAGCGACTAACACCGGGGAGCTGTTTTTT.

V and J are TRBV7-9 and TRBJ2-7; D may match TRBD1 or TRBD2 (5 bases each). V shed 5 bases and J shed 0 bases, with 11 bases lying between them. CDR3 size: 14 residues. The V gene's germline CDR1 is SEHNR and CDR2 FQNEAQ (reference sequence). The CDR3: CASSPPGSSYEQYF. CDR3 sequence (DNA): TGTGCCAGCAGCCCCCCAGGGAGCTCCTACGAGCAGTACTTC.

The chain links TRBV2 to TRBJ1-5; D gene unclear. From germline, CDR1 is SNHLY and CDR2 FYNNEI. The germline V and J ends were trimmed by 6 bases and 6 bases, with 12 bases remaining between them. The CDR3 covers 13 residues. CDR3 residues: CASSGMSGQPQHF. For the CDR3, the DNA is TGTGCCAGCAGCGGTATGAGCGGTCAGCCCCAGCATTTT.

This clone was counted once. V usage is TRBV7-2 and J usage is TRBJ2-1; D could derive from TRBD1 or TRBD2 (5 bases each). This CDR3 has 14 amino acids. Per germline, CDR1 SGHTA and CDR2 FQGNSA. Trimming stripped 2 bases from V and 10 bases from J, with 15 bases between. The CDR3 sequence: CASSLRHTRGEQFF. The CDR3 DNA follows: TGTGCCAGCAGCTTACGCCATACTCGGGGCGAGCAGTTCTTC.

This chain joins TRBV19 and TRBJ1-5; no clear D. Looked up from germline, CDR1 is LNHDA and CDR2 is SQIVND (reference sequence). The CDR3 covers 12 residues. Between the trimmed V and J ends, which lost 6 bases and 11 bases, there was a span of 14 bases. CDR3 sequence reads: CASSGRAGTQHF. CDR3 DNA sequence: TGTGCCAGTAGCGGACGGGCCGGGACCCAGCATTTT. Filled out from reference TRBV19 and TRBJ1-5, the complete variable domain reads DGGITQSPKYLFRKEGQNVTLSCEQNLNHDAMYWYRQDPGQGLRLIYYSQIVNDFQKGDIAEGYSVSREKKESFPLTVTSAQKNPTAFYLCASSGRAGTQHFGDGTRLSIL.

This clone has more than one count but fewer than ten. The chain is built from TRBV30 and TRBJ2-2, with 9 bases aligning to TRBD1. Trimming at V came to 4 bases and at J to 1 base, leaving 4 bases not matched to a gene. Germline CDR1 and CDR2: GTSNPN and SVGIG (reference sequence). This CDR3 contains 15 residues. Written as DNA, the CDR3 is TGTGCCTGGACCCCGGGACAGGGGAACACCGGGGAGCTGTTTTTT. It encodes CAWTPGQGNTGELFF.

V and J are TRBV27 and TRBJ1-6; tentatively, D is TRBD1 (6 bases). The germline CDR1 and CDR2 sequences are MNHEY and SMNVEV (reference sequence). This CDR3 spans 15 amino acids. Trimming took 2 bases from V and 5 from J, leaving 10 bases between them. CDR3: CASSLTRGHNSPLHF. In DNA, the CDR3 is TGTGCCAGCAGTTTAACCAGGGGTCATAATTCACCCCTCCACTTT.

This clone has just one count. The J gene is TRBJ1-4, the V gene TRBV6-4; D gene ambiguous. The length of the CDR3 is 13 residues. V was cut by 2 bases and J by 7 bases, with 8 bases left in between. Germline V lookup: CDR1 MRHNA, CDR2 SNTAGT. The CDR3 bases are TGTGCCAGCAGTGACAGGGCTGGTGAAAAACTGTTTTTT. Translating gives CASSDRAGEKLFF.

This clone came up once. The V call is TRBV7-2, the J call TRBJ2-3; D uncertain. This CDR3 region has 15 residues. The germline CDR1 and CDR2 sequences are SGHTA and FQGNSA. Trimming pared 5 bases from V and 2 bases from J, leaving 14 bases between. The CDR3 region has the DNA TGTGCCAGCAGCCCGACGACTCTTTTCACAGATACGCAGTATTTT. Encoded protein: CASSPTTLFTDTQYF.

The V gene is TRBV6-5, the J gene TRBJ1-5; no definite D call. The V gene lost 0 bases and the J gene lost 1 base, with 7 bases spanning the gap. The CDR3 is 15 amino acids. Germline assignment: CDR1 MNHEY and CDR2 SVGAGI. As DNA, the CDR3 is TGTGCCAGCAGTTACTCCTGGGGAAGCAATCAGCCCCAGCATTTT. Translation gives CASSYSWGSNQPQHF.

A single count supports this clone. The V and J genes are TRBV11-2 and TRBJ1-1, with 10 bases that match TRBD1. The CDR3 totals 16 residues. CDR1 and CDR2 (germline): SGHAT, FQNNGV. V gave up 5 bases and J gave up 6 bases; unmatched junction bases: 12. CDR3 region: CASSHIRGQGPPEAFF. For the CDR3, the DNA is TGTGCCAGCAGCCACATCAGGGGACAGGGGCCCCCTGAAGCTTTCTTT.

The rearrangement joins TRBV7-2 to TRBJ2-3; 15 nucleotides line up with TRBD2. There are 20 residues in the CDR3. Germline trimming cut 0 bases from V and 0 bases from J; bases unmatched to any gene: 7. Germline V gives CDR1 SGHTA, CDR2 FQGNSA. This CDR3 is CASSLAGLAGGRSSTDTQYF. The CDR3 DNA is TGTGCCAGCAGCTTAGCGGGACTAGCGGGGGGTCGTTCTAGCACAGATACGCAGTATTTT.

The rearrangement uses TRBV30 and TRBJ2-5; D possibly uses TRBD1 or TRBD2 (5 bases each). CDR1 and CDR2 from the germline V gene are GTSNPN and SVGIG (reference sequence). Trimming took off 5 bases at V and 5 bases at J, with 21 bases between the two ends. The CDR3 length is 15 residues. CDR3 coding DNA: TGTGCCTGGGGGCCTGGGGGAAACGTTGGTGAGACCCAGTACTTC. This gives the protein CAWGPGGNVGETQYF.

The CDR3 nucleotides read TGTGCCAGCTCACCCAGCAGGGGACGAGAGACCCAGTACTTC. Amino acid sequence: CASSPSRGRETQYF. V is TRBV18 and J is TRBJ2-5, with D perhaps matching TRBD1 (6 bases). Trimming left V 3 bases short and J 4 bases short, with 12 bases between. Germline assignment: CDR1 KGHSH and CDR2 LQKENI. This CDR3 is 14 amino acids long.

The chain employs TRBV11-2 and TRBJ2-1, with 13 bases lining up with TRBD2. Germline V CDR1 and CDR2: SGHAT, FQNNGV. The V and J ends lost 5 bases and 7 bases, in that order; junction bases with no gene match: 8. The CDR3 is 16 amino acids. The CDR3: CASSPRTSGSRNEQFF. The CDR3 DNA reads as TGTGCCAGCAGCCCGAGGACTAGCGGGAGTAGGAATGAGCAGTTCTTC.

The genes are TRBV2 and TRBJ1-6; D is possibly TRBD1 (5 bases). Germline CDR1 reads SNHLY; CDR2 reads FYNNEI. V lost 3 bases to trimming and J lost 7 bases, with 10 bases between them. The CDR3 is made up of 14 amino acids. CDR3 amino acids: CASSDGHANSPLHF. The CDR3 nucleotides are TGTGCCAGCAGTGACGGACACGCGAATTCACCCCTCCACTTT. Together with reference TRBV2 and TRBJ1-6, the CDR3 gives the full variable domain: EPEVTQTPSHQVTQMGQEVILRCVPISNHLYFYWYRQILGQKVEFLVSFYNNEISEKSEIFDDQFSVERPDGSNFTLKIRSTKLEDSAMYFCASSDGHANSPLHFGNGTRLTVT.

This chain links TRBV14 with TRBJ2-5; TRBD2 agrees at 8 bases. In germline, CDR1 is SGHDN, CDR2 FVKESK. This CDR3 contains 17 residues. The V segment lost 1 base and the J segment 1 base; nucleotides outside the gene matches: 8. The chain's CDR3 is CASSQGIAGWGQETQYF. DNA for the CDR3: TGTGCCAGCAGCCAAGGGATAGCGGGATGGGGCCAAGAGACCCAGTACTTC.

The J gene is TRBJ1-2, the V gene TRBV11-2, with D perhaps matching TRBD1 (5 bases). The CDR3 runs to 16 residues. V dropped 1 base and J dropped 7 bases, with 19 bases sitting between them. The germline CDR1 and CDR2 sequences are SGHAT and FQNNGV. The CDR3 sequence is CASSLGPGPLLSGYTF. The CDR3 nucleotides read TGTGCCAGCAGCTTAGGACCGGGACCGCTTTTGTCTGGCTACACCTTC.

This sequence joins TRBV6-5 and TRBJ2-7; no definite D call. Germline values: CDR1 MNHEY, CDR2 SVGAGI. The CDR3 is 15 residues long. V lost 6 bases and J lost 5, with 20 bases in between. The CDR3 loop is CASSRNWDLGHEQYF. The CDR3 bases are TGTGCCAGCAGCCGCAATTGGGATCTCGGCCACGAGCAGTACTTC.

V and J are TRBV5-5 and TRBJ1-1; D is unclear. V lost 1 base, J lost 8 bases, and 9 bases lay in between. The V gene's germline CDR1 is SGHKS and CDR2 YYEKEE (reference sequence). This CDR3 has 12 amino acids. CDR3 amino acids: CASSLLDGEAFF. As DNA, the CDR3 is TGTGCCAGCAGCTTGTTGGATGGGGAAGCTTTCTTT.

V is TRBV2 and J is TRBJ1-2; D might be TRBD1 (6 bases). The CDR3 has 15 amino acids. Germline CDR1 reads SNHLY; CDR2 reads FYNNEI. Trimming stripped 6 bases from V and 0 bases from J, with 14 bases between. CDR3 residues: CASSNVQGANYGYTF. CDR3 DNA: TGTGCCAGCAGCAATGTACAGGGAGCTAACTATGGCTACACCTTC.

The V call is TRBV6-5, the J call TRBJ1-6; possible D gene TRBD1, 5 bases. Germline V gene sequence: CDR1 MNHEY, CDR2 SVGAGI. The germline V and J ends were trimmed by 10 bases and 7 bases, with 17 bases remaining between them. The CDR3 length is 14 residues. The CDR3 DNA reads TGTGCCACCCAGTGGGGGGGTTCGAATTCACCCCTCCACTTT. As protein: CATQWGGSNSPLHF.

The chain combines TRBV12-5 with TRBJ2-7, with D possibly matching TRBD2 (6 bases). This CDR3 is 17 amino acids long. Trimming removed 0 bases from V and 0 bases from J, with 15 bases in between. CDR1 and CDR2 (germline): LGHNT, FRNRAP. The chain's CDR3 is CASGLVLWGGNSYEQYV. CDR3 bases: TGTGCTAGTGGTTTGGTATTGTGGGGCGGGAACTCCTACGAGCAGTACGTC.

CDR3 sequence: CASSSLQGFPRSNEKLFF. The DNA for the CDR3 is TGTGCCAGTAGTAGCCTCCAAGGGTTCCCCCGATCGAATGAAAAACTGTTTTTT. V usage is TRBV19 and J usage is TRBJ1-4; D remains unclear. Trimming took off 4 bases at V and 5 bases at J, with 23 bases between the two ends. This CDR3 comprises 18 residues. From germline, CDR1 is LNHDA and CDR2 SQIVND (reference sequence).

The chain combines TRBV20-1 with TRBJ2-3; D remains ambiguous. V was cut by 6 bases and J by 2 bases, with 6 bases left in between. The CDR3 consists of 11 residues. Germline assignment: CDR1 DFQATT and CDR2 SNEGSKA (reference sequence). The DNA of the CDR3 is TGCAGTGCGGACGACACAGATACGCAGTATTTT. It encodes CSADDTDTQYF.

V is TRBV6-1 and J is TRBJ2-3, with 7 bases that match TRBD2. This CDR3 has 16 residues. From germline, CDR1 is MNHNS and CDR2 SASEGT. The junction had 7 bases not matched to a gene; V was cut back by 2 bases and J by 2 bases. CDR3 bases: TGTGCCAGCAGTGAATTTGGGGGGGTGATCACAGATACGCAGTATTTT. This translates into CASSEFGGVITDTQYF.

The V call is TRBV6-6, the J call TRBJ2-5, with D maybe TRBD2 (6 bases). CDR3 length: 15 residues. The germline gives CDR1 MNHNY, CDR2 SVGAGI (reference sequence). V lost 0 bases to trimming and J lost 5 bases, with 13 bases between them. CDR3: CASSYSFGSEETQYF. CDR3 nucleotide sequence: TGTGCCAGCAGTTACTCGTTCGGGAGTGAGGAGACCCAGTACTTC.

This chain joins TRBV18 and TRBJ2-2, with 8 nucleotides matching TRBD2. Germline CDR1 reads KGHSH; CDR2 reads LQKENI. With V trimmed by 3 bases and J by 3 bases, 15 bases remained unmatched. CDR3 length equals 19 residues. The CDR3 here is CASSPGLVTFSRDTGELFF. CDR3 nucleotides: TGTGCCAGCTCACCGGGACTAGTCACTTTCTCCCGAGACACCGGGGAGCTGTTTTTT.

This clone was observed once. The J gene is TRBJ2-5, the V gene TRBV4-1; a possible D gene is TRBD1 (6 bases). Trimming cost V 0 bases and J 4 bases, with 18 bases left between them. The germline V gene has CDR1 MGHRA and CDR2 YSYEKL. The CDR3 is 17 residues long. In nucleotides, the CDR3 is TGCGCCAGCAGCCAAGATTTGGCAGGGGTGGTTGCAGAGACCCAGTACTTC. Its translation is CASSQDLAGVVAETQYF.

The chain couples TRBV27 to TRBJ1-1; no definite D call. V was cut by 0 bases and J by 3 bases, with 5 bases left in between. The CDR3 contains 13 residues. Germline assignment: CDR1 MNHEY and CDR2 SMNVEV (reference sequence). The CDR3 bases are TGTGCCAGCAGTTTATCAAGGGACACTGAAGCTTTCTTT. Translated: CASSLSRDTEAFF.